One TCR beta chain is described in this entry. The antigen is not known. This specimen belongs to a study of cytomegalovirus exposure and HLA in healthy donors. The PCR contained 60 Vbeta and 13 Jbeta primers. Profiled with immunoSEQ multiplex PCR; TCRdb holds only in-frame clones, not every one. Among under 100,000 clones listed, around four fifths were seen once. Trimming removed 2 bases from V and 8 bases from J; junction bases left unmatched: 10. The CDR3 runs 16 residues. Germline V gene data show CDR1 as WSHSY and CDR2 as SAAADI. Study-level findings and limits: A later analysis linked a missense DCLRE1C variant to TCR beta V- and J-gene trimming. Presence/absence analysis assumed near-uniform sequencing depth across donors.

The donors were healthy bone marrow donors. The chain joins TRBV10-2 to TRBJ2-1, with 9 nucleotides matching TRBD1. The clonotype was recovered from a boy younger than 18 in good health and CMV-seronegative. Source material: PBMCs. For the CDR3, the DNA is TGCGCCAGCAGTGAGAATATCGGGACAGGGAATTATGAGCAGTTCTTC. It yields the protein CASSENIGTGNYEQFF.